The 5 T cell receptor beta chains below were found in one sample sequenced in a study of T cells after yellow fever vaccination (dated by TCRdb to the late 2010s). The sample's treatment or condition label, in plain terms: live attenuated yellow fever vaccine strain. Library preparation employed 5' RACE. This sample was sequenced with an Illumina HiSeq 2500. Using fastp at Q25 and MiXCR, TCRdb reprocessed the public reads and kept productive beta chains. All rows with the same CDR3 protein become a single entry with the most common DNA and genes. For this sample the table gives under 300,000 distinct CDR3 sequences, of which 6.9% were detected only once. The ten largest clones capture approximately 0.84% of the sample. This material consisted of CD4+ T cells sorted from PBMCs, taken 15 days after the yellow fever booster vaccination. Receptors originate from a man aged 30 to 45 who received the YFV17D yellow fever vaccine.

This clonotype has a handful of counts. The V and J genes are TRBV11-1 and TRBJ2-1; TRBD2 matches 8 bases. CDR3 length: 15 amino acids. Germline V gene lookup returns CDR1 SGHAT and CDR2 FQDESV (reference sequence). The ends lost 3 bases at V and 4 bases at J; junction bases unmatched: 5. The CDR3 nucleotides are TGTGCCAGCAGCTTCCTAGCGGGTACTTACAATGAGCAGTTCTTC. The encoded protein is CASSFLAGTYNEQFF.

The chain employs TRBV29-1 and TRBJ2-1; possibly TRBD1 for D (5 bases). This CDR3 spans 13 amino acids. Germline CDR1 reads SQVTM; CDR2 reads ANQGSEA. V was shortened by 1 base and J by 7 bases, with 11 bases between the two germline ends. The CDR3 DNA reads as TGCAGCGTTGAAGTTTGGCAGGGTAATGAGCAGTTCTTC. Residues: CSVEVWQGNEQFF.

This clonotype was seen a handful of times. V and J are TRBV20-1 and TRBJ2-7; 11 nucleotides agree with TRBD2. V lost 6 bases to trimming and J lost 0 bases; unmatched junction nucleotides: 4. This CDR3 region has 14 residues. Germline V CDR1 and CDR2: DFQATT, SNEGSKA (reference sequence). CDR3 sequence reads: CSAKTSGSSYEQYF. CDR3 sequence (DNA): TGCAGTGCAAAAACTAGCGGGAGCTCCTACGAGCAGTACTTC.

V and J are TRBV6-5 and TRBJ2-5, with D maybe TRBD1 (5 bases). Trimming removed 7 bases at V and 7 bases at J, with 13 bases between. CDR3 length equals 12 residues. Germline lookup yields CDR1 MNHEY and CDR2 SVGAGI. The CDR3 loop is CASKKGSGTQYF. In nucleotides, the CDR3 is TGTGCCAGCAAAAAGGGGTCCGGGACCCAGTACTTC.

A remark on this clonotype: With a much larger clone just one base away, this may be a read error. The CDR3 DNA sequence: TGCGCCAGCAGCTCCTGGGACACAGATACGCAGTATTTT. This encodes CASSSWDTDTQYF. The chain carries TRBV5-1 and TRBJ2-3; no clear D. CDR3 size: 13 residues. The ends were cut back, 3 bases at V and 2 bases at J, with 7 bases in the middle. Per the germline V gene, CDR1 is SGHRS and CDR2 is YFSETQ.